Listed here are 29 T cell receptor beta chains from one sample, sequenced in a study of blood T cell repertoires in COVID-19. Clones were read by immunoSEQ multiplex PCR, and TCRdb kept only the in-frame ones, dropping some. The sample records a few hundred thousand clones, about 91% being singletons. Sequencing was done on a sample of peripheral blood. These receptors were taken from a woman in her fifties or sixties with acute or convalescent COVID-19.

This chain connects TRBV28 to TRBJ2-1, with D possibly TRBD2 on 5 matching bases. V was clipped by 5 bases and J by 0 bases, with 20 bases between them. Germline V lookup: CDR1 MDHEN, CDR2 SYDVKM. This CDR3 contains 18 residues. The CDR3 DNA follows: TGTGCCAGCAGTCCACCACTAGTTCGGGCGGACTCCTACAATGAGCAGTTCTTC. This translates into CASSPPLVRADSYNEQFF.

The rearrangement joins TRBV7-2 to TRBJ2-7; a possible D gene is TRBD1 (6 bases). The CDR3 has 13 amino acids. Looked up from germline, CDR1 is SGHTA and CDR2 is FQGNSA. Trimming took off 5 bases at V and 4 bases at J, with 12 bases between the two ends. The CDR3 region is CASSHRQEYEQYF. The CDR3 coding sequence is TGTGCCAGCAGCCACCGACAGGAGTACGAGCAGTACTTC.

This chain joins TRBV12-1 and TRBJ2-5; the listed D gene, TRBD1, was not tested against the DNA. TRBV12-1 has pseudogene status. The CDR3 extends over 12 amino acids. The CDR3 sequence: CASKGAPETQYF. As DNA, the CDR3 is TGTGCCAGCAAGGGGGCCCCAGAGACCCAGTACTTC.

The V gene is TRBV7-3, the J gene TRBJ2-1; the D gene is possibly TRBD2 (5 bases). The CDR3 has 13 residues. Germline V gives CDR1 SGHTA, CDR2 FQGTGA. The V gene lost 3 bases and the J gene lost 5 bases, with 8 bases spanning the gap. Here the CDR3 reads CASSFGVHNEQFF. The CDR3 region has the DNA TGTGCCAGCAGCTTCGGGGTCCACAATGAGCAGTTCTTC.

V gene TRBV7-2 combines with J gene TRBJ1-6; D uncertain. Germline lookup yields CDR1 SGHTA and CDR2 FQGNSA. CDR3 length: 14 residues. Trimming took off 1 base at V and 3 bases at J, with 4 bases between the two ends. This chain's CDR3 is CASSLGSYNSPLHF. CDR3 nucleotide sequence: TGTGCCAGCAGCTTAGGGAGCTATAATTCACCCCTCCACTTT. Complete variable domain (other parts from reference TRBV7-2 and TRBJ1-6): GAGVSQSPSNKVTEKGKDVELRCDPISGHTALYWYRQSLGQGLEFLIYFQGNSAPDKSGLPSDRFSAERTGGSVSTLTIQRTQQEDSAVYLCASSLGSYNSPLHFGNGTRLTVT.

This clone was counted once. V and J are TRBV18 and TRBJ2-1; 12 bases line up with TRBD2. This CDR3 region has 15 residues. Looked up from germline, CDR1 is KGHSH and CDR2 is LQKENI. V shed 6 bases, J shed 7 bases, and the junction held 7 bases outside the gene matches. The CDR3 loop reads CASSLAGGPENEQFF. The CDR3 bases are TGTGCCAGCTCCCTAGCGGGAGGGCCTGAGAATGAGCAGTTCTTC.

This clone occurred once. The rearrangement links TRBV3-1 (or the pseudogene TRBV3-2) to TRBJ2-7, with TRBD2 identical over 14 bases. Germline loops: CDR1 LGHDT, CDR2 YNNKEL (reference sequence). V shed 4 bases and J 5 bases; nucleotides not matched to a gene: 4. This CDR3 comprises 15 residues. Written as DNA, the CDR3 is TGTGCCAGCAGCCCGGAGGGACTAGCGGGGGACGAGCAGTACTTC. The encoded protein is CASSPEGLAGDEQYF.

This chain connects TRBV28 to TRBJ2-7; the D gene is possibly TRBD1 (5 bases). V was clipped by 5 bases and J by 4 bases, with 21 bases between them. The V gene's germline CDR1 is MDHEN and CDR2 SYDVKM. The CDR3 is made up of 16 amino acids. CDR3 sequence reads: CASSPSLGATFYEQYF. The CDR3 bases are TGTGCCAGCAGTCCATCCCTTGGGGCTACCTTTTACGAGCAGTACTTC.

The table lists this clone with a count of one. This chain uses TRBV6-5 with TRBJ2-7; 7 nucleotides match TRBD2. The trim removed 5 bases at V and 6 bases at J, leaving 10 bases unmatched. The CDR3 spans 14 residues. Per germline, CDR1 MNHEY and CDR2 SVGAGI. CDR3 sequence reads: CASSRGQPGGEQYF. In DNA form, the CDR3 reads TGTGCCAGCAGTCGGGGTCAGCCGGGGGGCGAGCAGTACTTC.

The rearrangement links TRBV7-9 to TRBJ1-1, with 8 bases fitting TRBD1. The CDR3 runs to 16 residues. V was clipped by 5 bases and J by 1 base; unmatched bases: 9. CDR1 is SEHNR and CDR2 is FQNEAQ in the germline V gene (reference sequence). The DNA for the CDR3 is TGTGCCAGCAGCGTAACGTTGGGGACAGGGAACACTGAAGCTTTCTTT. Translating gives CASSVTLGTGNTEAFF.

The chain uses TRBV7-8 and TRBJ2-7, with 7 bases aligning to TRBD1. The J segment lost 6 bases and the V segment lost 5 bases, leaving 7 bases of the junction unmatched. Germline V gives CDR1 SGHVS, CDR2 FQNEAQ. This CDR3 spans 13 amino acids. The CDR3 sequence: CASSPTGVGEQYF. In DNA, the CDR3 is TGTGCCAGCAGCCCAACAGGGGTGGGCGAGCAGTACTTC.

Details on this clone: The same CDR3 also results from other DNA sequences found in this sample. This chain uses TRBV18 with TRBJ1-1, with TRBD1 as a possible D gene (6 bases). Trimming cost V 3 bases and J 2 bases, with 10 bases left between them. This CDR3 has 14 residues. Looked up from germline, CDR1 is KGHSH and CDR2 is LQKENI. CDR3 sequence reads: CASSPLTGNTEAFF. For the CDR3, the DNA is TGTGCCAGCTCACCCTTGACAGGAAACACTGAAGCTTTCTTT.

V is TRBV15 and J is TRBJ1-4; D is unresolved. Trimming shortened V by 0 bases and J by 6 bases, and 14 bases separated the two germline ends. CDR3 length: 16 amino acids. Germline CDR1 is LNHNV and CDR2 is YYDKDF (reference sequence). The CDR3, as DNA: TGTGCCACCAGCAGAGATCCGGGAGTTTTGGATGAAAAACTGTTTTTT. Amino acids: CATSRDPGVLDEKLFF.

Here the CDR3 reads CASSIRHLTGTGETQYF. In DNA, the CDR3 is TGTGCCAGTAGTATACGCCATTTGACAGGGACGGGGGAGACCCAGTACTTC. The genes are TRBV19 and TRBJ2-5; 7 bases are shared with TRBD1. The CDR3 runs 17 residues. V shed 2 bases and J 5 bases; nucleotides not matched to a gene: 14. CDR1 LNHDA and CDR2 SQIVND come from the germline V gene (reference sequence).

This chain joins TRBV4-2 and TRBJ2-7; 12 bases line up with TRBD2. Germline CDR1 is LGHNA and CDR2 is YNFKEQ. V lost 3 bases and J lost 2; bases outside the gene matches: 11. The CDR3 spans 18 residues. CDR3 in DNA: TGTGCCAGCAGCCATCCCTTCACTAGCGGGGGGCTAGCCTACGAGCAGTACTTC. This sequence encodes CASSHPFTSGGLAYEQYF.

The chain joins TRBV5-1 to TRBJ2-3, with TRBD2 identical over 7 bases. After removal of 5 bases from V and 4 bases from J, the junction contained 10 bases not matched to a gene. The CDR3 runs 15 residues. Germline-derived CDR1 and CDR2 are SGHRS and YFSETQ. CDR3 sequence reads: CASSSAGEFADTQYF. The DNA of the CDR3 is TGCGCCAGCAGTTCGGCGGGAGAGTTCGCAGATACGCAGTATTTT.

The chain employs TRBV6-5 and TRBJ1-5; D remains unclear. Germline CDR1 is MNHEY and CDR2 is SVGAGI. The CDR3 totals 15 residues. Trimming took off 6 bases at V and 0 bases at J, with 12 bases between the two ends. The chain's CDR3 is CASRIREYSNQPQHF. In DNA, the CDR3 is TGTGCCAGCAGGATCCGGGAATATAGCAATCAGCCCCAGCATTTT.

The chain carries TRBV28 and TRBJ1-1; TRBD1 is a possible D gene (5 bases). CDR1 MDHEN and CDR2 SYDVKM come from the germline V gene. CDR3 length: 13 amino acids. V was cut by 4 bases and J by 4 bases, with 10 bases left in between. In nucleotides, the CDR3 is TGTGCCAGCAGTTCCAGGGTGGTCACTGAAGCTTTCTTT. It translates to CASSSRVVTEAFF.

This chain links TRBV4-3 with TRBJ1-1; D is unresolved. This CDR3 is 15 amino acids long. CDR1 and CDR2 from the germline V gene are LGHNA and YSLEER. Trimming removed 3 bases from V and 0 bases from J, with 11 bases in between. CDR3 sequence: CASSHDEELNTEAFF. The DNA of the CDR3 is TGCGCCAGCAGCCACGACGAGGAATTGAACACTGAAGCTTTCTTT.

The rearrangement links TRBV27 to TRBJ2-3; 8 bases match TRBD1. Germline V gene lookup returns CDR1 MNHEY and CDR2 SMNVEV (reference sequence). The CDR3 runs to 15 residues. V lost 5 bases, J lost 5 bases, and 9 bases stayed unmatched. CDR3 sequence: CASSDPRGQGDTQYF. Here the CDR3 DNA reads TGTGCCAGCAGTGACCCCAGGGGGCAGGGAGATACGCAGTATTTT.

The chain combines TRBV18 with TRBJ1-1; D unresolved. The germline CDR1 and CDR2 sequences are KGHSH and LQKENI. The CDR3 loop spans 14 amino acids. Deletions cut 3 bases from V and 1 base from J, with 9 bases between. The CDR3 sequence: CASSPAVTNTEAFF. The CDR3 coding sequence is TGTGCCAGCTCACCGGCGGTTACGAACACTGAAGCTTTCTTT.

This chain uses TRBV29-1 with TRBJ1-2; D not certain. The CDR3 totals 10 residues. Germline CDR1 SQVTM, CDR2 ANQGSEA. V lost 6 bases and J lost 9, with 11 bases in between. The CDR3: CSVEGSRYTF. The CDR3, as DNA: TGCAGCGTGGAGGGATCGCGCTACACCTTC.

The V and J genes are TRBV10-3 and TRBJ2-5, with D unclear. There are 13 residues in the CDR3. Germline lookup yields CDR1 ENHRY and CDR2 SYGVKD. Between the trimmed V and J ends, which lost 6 bases and 5 bases, there was a span of 13 bases. The CDR3 is CAISDWPVETQYF. CDR3 in DNA: TGTGCCATCAGCGATTGGCCCGTCGAGACCCAGTACTTC.

The genes are TRBV7-9 and TRBJ2-7, with D tentatively TRBD2 (5 bases). The length of the CDR3 is 17 residues. The V gene's germline CDR1 is SEHNR and CDR2 FQNEAQ (reference sequence). The V gene lost 0 bases and the J gene lost 2 bases, with 17 bases spanning the gap. The CDR3 loop is CASSLAWEPVQAYEQYF. The CDR3 bases are TGTGCCAGCAGCTTAGCCTGGGAGCCGGTCCAGGCCTACGAGCAGTACTTC.

This clone has a handful of counts. V and J are TRBV3-1 (or the pseudogene TRBV3-2) and TRBJ1-6; D gene ambiguous. Germline lookup yields CDR1 LGHDT and CDR2 YNNKEL (reference sequence). The CDR3 contains 16 residues. V was cut by 1 base and J by 0 bases, with 7 bases left in between. CDR3 in amino acids: CASSQVGSSYNSPLHF. The DNA for the CDR3 is TGTGCCAGCAGCCAAGTCGGGAGCTCCTATAATTCACCCCTCCACTTT.

This clone has more than one count but fewer than ten. The V and J genes are TRBV18 and TRBJ2-1, with TRBD2 matching 8 bases. Germline trimming cut 4 bases from V and 6 bases from J; bases unmatched to any gene: 14. This CDR3 comprises 17 residues. CDR1 is KGHSH and CDR2 is LQKENI in the germline V gene. The CDR3 DNA follows: TGTGCCAGCTCACAGGGGATTTGGGGACTAGATCCCAATGAGCAGTTCTTC. Encoded protein: CASSQGIWGLDPNEQFF.

This clone was counted once. The rearrangement links TRBV5-4 to TRBJ2-6; D gene ambiguous. Germline-derived CDR1 and CDR2 are SGHNT and YYREEE (reference sequence). This CDR3 contains 13 residues. V dropped 5 bases and J dropped 3 bases, with 6 bases sitting between them. The CDR3: CASRTGGANVLTF. The CDR3 DNA follows: TGTGCCAGCAGAACGGGTGGGGCCAACGTCCTGACTTTC. Based on the CDR3 plus reference TRBV5-4 and TRBJ2-6, the full variable domain is ETGVTQSPTHLIKTRGQQVTLRCSSQSGHNTVSWYQQALGQGPQFIFQYYREEENGRGNFPPRFSGLQFPNYSSELNVNALELDDSALYLCASRTGGANVLTFGAGSRLTVL.

The chain combines TRBV5-6 with TRBJ1-3; TRBD1 might be the D (5 bases). The CDR3 runs to 15 residues. Trimming left V 0 bases short and J 2 bases short, with 9 bases between. Per the germline V gene, CDR1 is SGHDT and CDR2 is YYEEEE. In nucleotides, the CDR3 is TGTGCCAGCAGCTTGGGACAGATCGCTGGAAACACCATATATTTT. This sequence encodes CASSLGQIAGNTIYF.

The chain links TRBV5-1 to TRBJ2-7; D remains ambiguous. CDR1 is SGHRS, CDR2 YFSETQ, per germline. The V gene lost 2 bases and the J gene lost 5 bases, with 11 bases spanning the gap. This CDR3 is built from 13 residues. For the CDR3, the DNA is TGCGCCAGCAGCTTCCCCGGGTTTGACGAGCAGTACTTC. It translates to CASSFPGFDEQYF.